A selection of T cell receptor beta chains follows, all from one sample in a study of cytomegalovirus exposure and HLA in healthy donors. TCRdb's table, derived via immunoSEQ multiplex PCR, lists solely in-frame clones and lacks some. Here the sample spans 150,000 to 200,000 clones, roughly 85% being singletons. The sequenced sample was PBMCs. These receptors all come from a woman aged 45-65 years in good health and CMV-seronegative. The CDR3 runs from the conserved cysteine through the conserved F or W. D genes are given only for firm matches. Some rows have no size entry. The others give once, few or many, or a class for an expanded clone.

d_call: -
clone_size: -
v_call: TRBV30
j_call: TRBJ1-2
cdr3_nt: TGTGCCTGGAGTCAGGCCTATGGCTACACCTTC
cdr3_aa: CAWSQAYGYTF

d_call: -
clone_size: once
v_call: TRBV5-1
j_call: TRBJ1-1
cdr3_nt: TGCGCCAGCAGCTTGAAAACAGGGTATGAAGCTTTCTTT
cdr3_aa: CASSLKTGYEAFF

d_call: TRBD2
clone_size: -
v_call: TRBV19
j_call: TRBJ2-2
cdr3_nt: TGTGCCAGTAGTATAGCGACTAGCGGGAACACCGGGGAGCTGTTTTTT
cdr3_aa: CASSIATSGNTGELFF

d_call: TRBD1
clone_size: -
v_call: TRBV7-9
j_call: TRBJ2-1
cdr3_nt: TGTGCCAGCAGCCCCGGGACAGGGGGGTTCAATGAGCAGTTCTTC
cdr3_aa: CASSPGTGGFNEQFF

d_call: -
clone_size: -
v_call: TRBV5-1
j_call: TRBJ1-3
cdr3_nt: TGCGCCAGCAGCTTGCTCGTCGCGGGAGGCGCCGGAAACACCATATATTTT
cdr3_aa: CASSLLVAGGAGNTIYF

d_call: TRBD2
clone_size: -
v_call: TRBV7-9
j_call: TRBJ2-7
cdr3_nt: TGTGCCAGCACCGGGACTAGCAGCAACCAAGGCTACTACGAGCAGTACTTC
cdr3_aa: CASTGTSSNQGYYEQYF

d_call: TRBD1
clone_size: -
v_call: TRBV4-3
j_call: TRBJ1-5
cdr3_nt: TGCGCCAGCAGCCGTTCAGGGGGGAGCAATCAGCCCCAGCATTTT
cdr3_aa: CASSRSGGSNQPQHF

d_call: TRBD2
clone_size: once
v_call: TRBV10-2
j_call: TRBJ2-7
cdr3_nt: TGCGCCAGCAGTGATCGGGCGGGAGATAGGTACGAGCAGTACTTC
cdr3_aa: CASSDRAGDRYEQYF

d_call: TRBD2
clone_size: once
v_call: TRBV19
j_call: TRBJ2-5
cdr3_nt: TGTGCCAGTAGTATAGGGGGGACTACCAAAGAGACCCAGTACTTC
cdr3_aa: CASSIGGTTKETQYF

d_call: TRBD1
clone_size: -
v_call: TRBV5-1
j_call: TRBJ1-1
cdr3_nt: TGCGCCAGCAGCTTGGCAGGACAGGGGAGACCTGAAGCTTTCTTT
cdr3_aa: CASSLAGQGRPEAFF

d_call: TRBD2
clone_size: -
v_call: TRBV29-1
j_call: TRBJ2-3
cdr3_nt: TGCAGCGTGGGGACTAGCGGGAGAAGGGATAGCACAGATACGCAGTATTTT
cdr3_aa: CSVGTSGRRDSTDTQYF